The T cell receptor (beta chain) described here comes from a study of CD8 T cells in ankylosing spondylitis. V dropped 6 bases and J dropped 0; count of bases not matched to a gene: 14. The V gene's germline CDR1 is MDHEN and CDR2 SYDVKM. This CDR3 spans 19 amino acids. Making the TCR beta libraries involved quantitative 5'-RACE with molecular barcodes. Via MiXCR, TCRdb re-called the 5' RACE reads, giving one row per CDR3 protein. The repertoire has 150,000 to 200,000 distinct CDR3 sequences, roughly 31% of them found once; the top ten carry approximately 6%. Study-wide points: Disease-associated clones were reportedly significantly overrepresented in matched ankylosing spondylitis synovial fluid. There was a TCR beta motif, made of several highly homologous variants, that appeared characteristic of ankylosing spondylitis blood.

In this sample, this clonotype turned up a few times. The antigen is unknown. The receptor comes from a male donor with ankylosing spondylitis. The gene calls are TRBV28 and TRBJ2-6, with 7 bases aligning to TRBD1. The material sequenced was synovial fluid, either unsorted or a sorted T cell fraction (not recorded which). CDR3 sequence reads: CASRPTGDPRFSGANVLTF. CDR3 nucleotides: TGTGCCAGCAGGCCTACAGGGGATCCCAGGTTCTCTGGGGCCAACGTCCTGACTTTC.